These 28 T cell receptor beta chains came from one sample sequenced in a study of identical twins. Each CDR3 protein gets one entry after TCRdb re-called the 5' RACE reads with MiXCR. Of about 890,000 distinct CDR3 sequences listed, about 12% are singletons. The same sample was also studied in work on yellow fever vaccine responses in identical twins.

The specimen sequenced was PBMCs. The receptors shown here come from a young woman in good health.

This clonotype was seen only a few times. The J gene is TRBJ2-1, the V gene TRBV20-1; D may be TRBD2 (6 bases). The CDR3 contains 14 residues. V was cut by 5 bases and J by 5 bases, with 16 bases left in between. Germline CDR1 is DFQATT and CDR2 is SNEGSKA (reference sequence). CDR3: CSAVVRGGNNEQFF. CDR3 DNA sequence: TGCAGTGCTGTCGTTCGGGGAGGAAACAATGAGCAGTTCTTC.

The table lists this clonotype with many counts. The chain couples TRBV5-1 to TRBJ1-1; TRBD1 aligns across 7 bases. Germline values: CDR1 SGHRS, CDR2 YFSETQ. The CDR3 totals 15 residues. V lost 4 bases, J lost 4 bases, and 10 bases stayed unmatched. The CDR3: CASSPTGQPVTEAFF. Here the CDR3 DNA reads TGCGCCAGCAGCCCCACGGGACAGCCGGTCACTGAAGCTTTCTTT. Supplemented by reference TRBV5-1 and TRBJ1-1, the full variable domain reads KAGVTQTPRYLIKTRGQQVTLSCSPISGHRSVSWYQQTPGQGLQFLFEYFSETQRNKGNFPGRFSGRQFSNSRSEMNVSTLELGDSALYLCASSPTGQPVTEAFFGQGTRLTVV.

The gene calls are TRBV5-1 and TRBJ2-1; 12 nucleotides match TRBD2. The CDR3 loop spans 16 amino acids. CDR1 is SGHRS, CDR2 YFSETQ, per germline. With V trimmed by 0 bases and J by 10 bases, 8 bases remained unmatched. CDR3 sequence: CASSLVLAGGPREQFF. In DNA form, the CDR3 reads TGCGCCAGCAGCTTGGTTCTAGCGGGGGGGCCTCGAGAGCAGTTCTTC. Looking up the rest from reference TRBV5-1 and TRBJ2-1 gives the full variable domain: KAGVTQTPRYLIKTRGQQVTLSCSPISGHRSVSWYQQTPGQGLQFLFEYFSETQRNKGNFPGRFSGRQFSNSRSEMNVSTLELGDSALYLCASSLVLAGGPREQFFGPGTRLTVL.

This clonotype has a handful of counts. The rearrangement joins TRBV29-1 to TRBJ2-2; TRBD1 matches at 7 bases. Germline V gene sequence: CDR1 SQVTM, CDR2 ANQGSEA. The CDR3 contains 15 residues. V gave up 6 bases and J gave up 2 bases; unmatched junction bases: 9. CDR3 protein: CSVLGTESNTGELFF. The DNA for the CDR3 is TGCAGCGTCCTAGGGACAGAGAGTAACACCGGGGAGCTGTTTTTT.

This clonotype was picked up a small number of times. J is TRBJ2-2 and V is TRBV6-1; 7 positions match TRBD2. Trimming cost V 7 bases and J 3 bases; bases outside gene matches: 11. Per the germline V gene, CDR1 is MNHNS and CDR2 is SASEGT. The CDR3 spans 16 residues. CDR3 in DNA: TGTGCCAGCACCCTTCTGGGGAGGGTCGACACCGGGGAGCTGTTTTTT. Translation gives CASTLLGRVDTGELFF.

The chain has TRBV2 and TRBJ2-5; 8 bases are a match to TRBD2. The CDR3 loop spans 14 amino acids. CDR1 SNHLY and CDR2 FYNNEI come from the germline V gene. The V segment lost 3 bases and the J segment 7 bases; nucleotides outside the gene matches: 7. The CDR3 loop is CASSEKGLVGTQYF. CDR3 in DNA: TGTGCCAGCAGTGAGAAGGGACTAGTCGGGACCCAGTACTTC.

V is TRBV6-1 and J is TRBJ1-5; 7 bases are a match to TRBD1. The trim removed 6 bases at V and 0 bases at J, leaving 5 bases unmatched. Per germline, CDR1 MNHNS and CDR2 SASEGT. This CDR3 is 15 amino acids long. The CDR3 here is CASRSQGNSNQPQHF. The CDR3 DNA follows: TGTGCCAGCAGATCACAGGGGAATAGCAATCAGCCCCAGCATTTT.

This clonotype occurred many times. V gene TRBV29-1 combines with J gene TRBJ2-5; 7 bases are shared with TRBD2. CDR3 length: 13 residues. Germline V gene sequence: CDR1 SQVTM, CDR2 ANQGSEA. The V gene end was trimmed by 7 bases and the J gene end by 4 bases; junction bases not matched to a gene: 9. This CDR3 reads CSDSSGHGETQYF. The CDR3 DNA sequence: TGCAGCGACTCTAGCGGACACGGAGAGACCCAGTACTTC.

This clonotype has more than one count but fewer than ten. The V call is TRBV3-1, the J call TRBJ2-3; D gene ambiguous. Germline CDR1 is LGHDT and CDR2 is YNNKEL (reference sequence). There are 15 residues in the CDR3. V gave up 4 bases and J gave up 5 bases, with 16 bases separating them. The CDR3 sequence: CASSPRATVQDTQYF. The DNA of the CDR3 is TGTGCCAGCAGCCCAAGAGCCACGGTCCAAGATACGCAGTATTTT.

This clonotype was picked up many times. The genes are TRBV12-3 or TRBV12-4 and TRBJ1-5, with D tentatively TRBD1 (5 bases). The CDR3 has 16 residues. The V end was cut by 6 bases, the J end by 3 bases, with 18 bases between. CDR3 region: CASSPGRDWVNQPQHF. DNA for the CDR3: TGTGCCAGCAGCCCCGGCCGGGACTGGGTCAATCAGCCCCAGCATTTT.

A few counts support this clonotype. The chain links TRBV6-1 to TRBJ2-3, with 7 bases that match TRBD1. J gave up 6 bases and V 3 bases, and 0 bases lay outside the gene matches. The CDR3 is 12 amino acids. CDR1 MNHNS and CDR2 SASEGT come from the germline V gene. CDR3 sequence reads: CASSEDRDTQYF. The DNA of the CDR3 is TGTGCCAGCAGTGAGGACAGGGATACGCAGTATTTT.

The rearrangement links TRBV27 to TRBJ2-4, with no clear D. Trimming took 5 bases from V and 5 from J, leaving 19 bases between them. CDR3 length equals 16 residues. Germline CDR1 MNHEY, CDR2 SMNVEV (reference sequence). The CDR3 here is CASSLWGGPSQNIQYF. DNA for the CDR3: TGTGCCAGCAGTCTATGGGGTGGTCCCTCCCAAAACATTCAGTACTTC.

The chain is built from TRBV7-9 and TRBJ2-3; D is unresolved. Germline V lookup: CDR1 SEHNR, CDR2 FQNEAQ (reference sequence). There are 14 residues in the CDR3. The ends were cut back, 1 base at V and 6 bases at J, with 11 bases in the middle. CDR3 DNA: TGTGCCAGCAGCTTAGTCCCAATGAATGATACGCAGTATTTT. Residues: CASSLVPMNDTQYF.

This clonotype has ten or more counts. The chain employs TRBV6-1 and TRBJ1-2; 8 positions match TRBD1. Germline V gene data show CDR1 as MNHNS and CDR2 as SASEGT. The length of the CDR3 is 17 residues. The trim removed 4 bases at V and 4 bases at J, leaving 14 bases unmatched. The CDR3 DNA sequence: TGTGCCAGCAGTGCCTACAATCGGGGGACAGGAGTCTATGGCTACACCTTC. Protein product: CASSAYNRGTGVYGYTF.

This clonotype was picked up many times. This chain joins TRBV5-1 and TRBJ2-1, with 7 bases lining up with TRBD1. Looked up from germline, CDR1 is SGHRS and CDR2 is YFSETQ. The CDR3 is 13 residues long. J gave up 5 bases and V 3 bases, and 2 bases lay outside the gene matches. The CDR3: CASSWGQNNEQFF. In DNA form, the CDR3 reads TGCGCCAGCAGCTGGGGACAGAACAATGAGCAGTTCTTC.

This clonotype has only a few counts. The chain uses TRBV5-1 and TRBJ2-7; 12 positions agree with TRBD2. The V gene's germline CDR1 is SGHRS and CDR2 YFSETQ. This CDR3 is built from 18 residues. With 2 bases clipped from V and 2 bases from J, the junction kept 11 bases outside the gene matches. This CDR3 reads CASSFRDSRTSGAYEQYF. CDR3 in DNA: TGCGCCAGCAGCTTCCGGGACAGCAGGACTAGCGGGGCCTACGAGCAGTACTTC.

This clonotype came up a few times. V gene TRBV29-1 combines with J gene TRBJ1-2; D gene uncertain. V lost 7 bases, J lost 3 bases, and 21 bases lay in between. Germline V gene sequence: CDR1 SQVTM, CDR2 ANQGSEA. CDR3 length: 15 amino acids. CDR3 in amino acids: CSAEGDAGEDYGYTF. The CDR3 nucleotides read TGCAGCGCTGAGGGCGATGCGGGTGAAGACTATGGCTACACCTTC.

This clonotype was observed a handful of times. The chain has TRBV5-1 and TRBJ2-1; 11 bases are shared with TRBD2. The V gene end was trimmed by 1 base and the J gene end by 5 bases; junction bases not matched to a gene: 5. Germline CDR1 is SGHRS and CDR2 is YFSETQ. The CDR3 is 16 residues long. The CDR3 coding sequence is TGCGCCAGCAGCTTGAGCCCGGGACTAGCGGACAATGAGCAGTTCTTC. Translation gives CASSLSPGLADNEQFF.

This clonotype was seen a handful of times. The chain employs TRBV20-1 and TRBJ2-7; TRBD1 agrees at 7 bases. The V and J ends lost 4 bases and 2 bases, in that order; junction bases with no gene match: 5. The CDR3 runs 13 residues. Germline V gives CDR1 DFQATT, CDR2 SNEGSKA (reference sequence). The CDR3 region is CSATRQGAYEQYV. The CDR3 DNA sequence: TGCAGTGCTACCAGACAGGGTGCCTACGAGCAGTACGTC.

The V call is TRBV6-1, the J call TRBJ1-5; D not resolved. Per germline, CDR1 MNHNS and CDR2 SASEGT. The CDR3 runs 13 residues. Between the trimmed V and J ends, which lost 0 bases and 7 bases, there was a span of 7 bases. The CDR3 is CASSEAQWQPQHF. As DNA, the CDR3 is TGTGCCAGCAGTGAAGCACAGTGGCAGCCCCAGCATTTT.

This clonotype came up a few times. V gene TRBV3-1 combines with J gene TRBJ1-5; D remains ambiguous. Per the germline V gene, CDR1 is LGHDT and CDR2 is YNNKEL (reference sequence). V was shortened by 1 base and J by 7 bases, with 14 bases between the two germline ends. This CDR3 has 15 amino acids. The CDR3, as DNA: TGTGCCAGCAGCCAAGCTAGTGGGCCAAGCCAGCCCCAGCATTTT. This codes for CASSQASGPSQPQHF.

The chain recombines TRBV20-1 with TRBJ2-7; TRBD2 aligns across 7 bases. In germline, CDR1 is DFQATT, CDR2 SNEGSKA (reference sequence). The length of the CDR3 is 12 residues. The V segment lost 6 bases and the J segment 6 bases; nucleotides outside the gene matches: 8. The CDR3 loop reads CSASPGGPEQYV. In DNA form, the CDR3 reads TGCAGTGCCTCCCCGGGGGGACCCGAGCAGTACGTC.

This clonotype has at least ten counts. J is TRBJ1-1 and V is TRBV12-3 or TRBV12-4, with D possibly being TRBD1 (5 bases). Trimming stripped 4 bases from V and 5 bases from J, with 11 bases between. This CDR3 is built from 13 residues. The CDR3 region is CASSSPGLTEAFF. CDR3 nucleotide sequence: TGTGCCAGCAGTTCCCCGGGACTAACTGAAGCTTTCTTT.

This clonotype was counted a few times. The chain is built from TRBV12-3 or TRBV12-4 and TRBJ2-3, with TRBD1 identical over 8 bases. The V segment lost 5 bases and the J segment 2 bases; nucleotides outside the gene matches: 6. The CDR3 sequence is 15 residues long. The DNA for the CDR3 is TGTGCCAGCAGTCCGGGGACAGGAGACACAGATACGCAGTATTTT. It translates to CASSPGTGDTDTQYF.

CDR3 coding DNA: TGTGCCACCAGCAGAGACGGGTCGACTAGCGGGTTCACAGATACGCAGTATTTT. Translated: CATSRDGSTSGFTDTQYF. The chain combines TRBV15 with TRBJ2-3, with 10 positions matching TRBD2. Trimming removed 0 bases from V and 2 bases from J; junction bases left unmatched: 8. Germline assignment: CDR1 LNHNV and CDR2 YYDKDF (reference sequence). CDR3 length: 18 residues.

This clonotype was counted at least ten times. V is TRBV12-3 or TRBV12-4 and J is TRBJ2-5; TRBD2 might be the D (6 bases). The CDR3 length is 14 residues. The V gene lost 4 bases and the J gene lost 1 base, with 10 bases spanning the gap. CDR3 residues: CASSYGGIQETQYF. The CDR3 nucleotides read TGTGCCAGCAGTTATGGGGGGATCCAAGAGACCCAGTACTTC.

This chain joins TRBV27 and TRBJ2-7; no clear D. The length of the CDR3 is 13 residues. The germline V and J ends were trimmed by 5 bases and 4 bases, with 12 bases remaining between them. The germline gives CDR1 MNHEY, CDR2 SMNVEV (reference sequence). For the CDR3, the DNA is TGTGCCAGCAGTCTAAACCCCTGGTACGAGCAGTACTTC. Its protein product is CASSLNPWYEQYF.

In its sample, this clonotype was seen a few times. This sequence joins TRBV6-1 and TRBJ2-7; 8 nucleotides align to TRBD2. The V gene end was trimmed by 1 base and the J gene end by 4 bases; junction bases not matched to a gene: 6. The CDR3 extends over 15 amino acids. The V gene's germline CDR1 is MNHNS and CDR2 SASEGT. CDR3 DNA sequence: TGTGCCAGCAGTGAAGAAGCCACGGGGGGGTACGAGCAGTACTTC. It yields the protein CASSEEATGGYEQYF.